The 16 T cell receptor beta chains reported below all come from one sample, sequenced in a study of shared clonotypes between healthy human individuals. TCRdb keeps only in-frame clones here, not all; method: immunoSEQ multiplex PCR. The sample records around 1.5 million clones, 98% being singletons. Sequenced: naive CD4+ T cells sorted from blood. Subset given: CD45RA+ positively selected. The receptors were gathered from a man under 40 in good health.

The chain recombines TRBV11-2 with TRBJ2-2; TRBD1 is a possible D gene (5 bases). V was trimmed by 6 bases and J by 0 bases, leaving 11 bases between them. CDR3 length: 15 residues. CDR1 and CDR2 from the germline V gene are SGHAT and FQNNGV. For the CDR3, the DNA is TGTGCCAGCAGGCAGGACATCGCGAACACCGGGGAGCTGTTTTTT. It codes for CASRQDIANTGELFF.

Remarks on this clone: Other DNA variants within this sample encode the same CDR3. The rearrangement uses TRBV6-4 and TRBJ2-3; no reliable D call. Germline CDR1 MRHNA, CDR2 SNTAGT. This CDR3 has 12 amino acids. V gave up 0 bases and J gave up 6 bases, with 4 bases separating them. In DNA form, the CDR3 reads TGTGCCAGCAGTGACTCGGGGGATACGCAGTATTTT. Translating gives CASSDSGDTQYF.

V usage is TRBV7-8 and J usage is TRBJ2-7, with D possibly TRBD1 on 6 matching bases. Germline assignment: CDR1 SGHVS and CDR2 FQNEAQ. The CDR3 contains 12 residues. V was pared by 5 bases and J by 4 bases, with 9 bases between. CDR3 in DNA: TGTGCCAGCAGCCGTACAGGGTACGAGCAGTACTTC. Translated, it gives CASSRTGYEQYF.

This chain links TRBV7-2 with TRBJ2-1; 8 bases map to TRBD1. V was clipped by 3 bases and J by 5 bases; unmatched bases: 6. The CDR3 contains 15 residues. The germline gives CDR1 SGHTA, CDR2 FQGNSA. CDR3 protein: CASSFSGTGNNEQFF. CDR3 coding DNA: TGTGCCAGCAGCTTTTCCGGGACAGGAAACAATGAGCAGTTCTTC.

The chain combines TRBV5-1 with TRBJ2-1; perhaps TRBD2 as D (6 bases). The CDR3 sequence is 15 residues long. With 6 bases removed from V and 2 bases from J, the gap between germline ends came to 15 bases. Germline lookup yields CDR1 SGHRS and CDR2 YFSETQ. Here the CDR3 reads CASTSTGGPYNEQFF. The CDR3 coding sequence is TGCGCCAGCACCTCTACCGGGGGTCCCTACAATGAGCAGTTCTTC.

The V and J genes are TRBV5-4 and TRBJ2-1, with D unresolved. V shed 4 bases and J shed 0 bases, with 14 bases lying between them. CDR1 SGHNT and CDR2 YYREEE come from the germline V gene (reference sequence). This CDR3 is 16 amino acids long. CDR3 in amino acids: CASSLPLRTSYNEQFF. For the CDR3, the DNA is TGTGCCAGCAGCCTACCATTAAGGACCTCCTACAATGAGCAGTTCTTC.

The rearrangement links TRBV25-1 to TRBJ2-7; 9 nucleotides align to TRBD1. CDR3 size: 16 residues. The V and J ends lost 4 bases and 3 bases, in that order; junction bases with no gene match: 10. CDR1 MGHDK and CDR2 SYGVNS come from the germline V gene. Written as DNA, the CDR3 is TGTGCCAGCAGTGTAAACCCCGGGACAGGGCTCTACGAGCAGTACTTC. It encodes CASSVNPGTGLYEQYF.

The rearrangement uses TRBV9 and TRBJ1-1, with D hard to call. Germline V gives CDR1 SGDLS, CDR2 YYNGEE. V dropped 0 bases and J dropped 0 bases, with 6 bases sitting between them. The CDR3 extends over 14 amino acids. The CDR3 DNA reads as TGTGCCAGCAGCGTAGATCGGATGAACACTGAAGCTTTCTTT. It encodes CASSVDRMNTEAFF.

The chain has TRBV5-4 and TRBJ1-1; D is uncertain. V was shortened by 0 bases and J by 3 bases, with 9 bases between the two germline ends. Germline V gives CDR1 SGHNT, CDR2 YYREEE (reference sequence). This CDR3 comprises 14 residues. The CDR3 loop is CASSLAAQDTEAFF. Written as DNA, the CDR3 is TGTGCCAGCAGCTTGGCAGCCCAGGACACTGAAGCTTTCTTT.

The CDR3 sequence is CASSLRTGPHYGYTF. The CDR3 DNA follows: TGTGCCAGCAGTCTACGGACAGGCCCGCACTATGGCTACACCTTC. This sequence joins TRBV6-5 and TRBJ1-2; TRBD1 agrees at 7 bases. The germline V gene has CDR1 MNHEY and CDR2 SVGAGI. This CDR3 region has 15 residues. Trimming at V came to 5 bases and at J to 3 bases, leaving 9 bases not matched to a gene.

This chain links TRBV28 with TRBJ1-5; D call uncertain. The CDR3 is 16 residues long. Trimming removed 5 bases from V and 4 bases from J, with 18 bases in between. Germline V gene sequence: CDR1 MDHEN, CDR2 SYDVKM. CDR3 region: CASSPHLGIGNQPQHF. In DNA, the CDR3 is TGTGCCAGCAGTCCGCATCTCGGAATCGGGAATCAGCCCCAGCATTTT.

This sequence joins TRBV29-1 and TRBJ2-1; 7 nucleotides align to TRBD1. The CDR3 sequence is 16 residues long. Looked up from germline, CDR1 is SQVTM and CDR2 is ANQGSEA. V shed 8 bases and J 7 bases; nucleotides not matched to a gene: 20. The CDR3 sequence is CSSTPDRLGVGNEQFF. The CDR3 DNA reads TGCAGCAGTACACCGGACAGGCTGGGGGTAGGTAATGAGCAGTTCTTC.

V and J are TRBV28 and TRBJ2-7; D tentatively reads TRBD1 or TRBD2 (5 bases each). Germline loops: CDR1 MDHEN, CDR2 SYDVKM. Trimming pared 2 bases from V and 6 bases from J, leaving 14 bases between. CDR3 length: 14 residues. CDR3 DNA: TGTGCCAGCAGTTTAGGGGGTTCAGTCACCGAGCAGTACTTC. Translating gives CASSLGGSVTEQYF.

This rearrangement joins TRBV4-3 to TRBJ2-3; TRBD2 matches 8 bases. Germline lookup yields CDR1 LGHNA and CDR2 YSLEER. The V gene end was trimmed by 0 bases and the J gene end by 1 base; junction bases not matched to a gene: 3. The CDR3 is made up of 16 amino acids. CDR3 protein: CASSQDPGLGTDTQYF. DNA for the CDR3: TGCGCCAGCAGCCAAGACCCGGGACTAGGCACAGATACGCAGTATTTT.

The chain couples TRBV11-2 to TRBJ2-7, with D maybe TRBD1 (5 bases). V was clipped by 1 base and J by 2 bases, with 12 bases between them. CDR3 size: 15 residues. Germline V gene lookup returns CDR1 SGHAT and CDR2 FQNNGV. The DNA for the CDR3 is TGTGCCAGCAGCTTAGGGCGACAGCTTCCCTACGAGCAGTACTTC. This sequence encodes CASSLGRQLPYEQYF.

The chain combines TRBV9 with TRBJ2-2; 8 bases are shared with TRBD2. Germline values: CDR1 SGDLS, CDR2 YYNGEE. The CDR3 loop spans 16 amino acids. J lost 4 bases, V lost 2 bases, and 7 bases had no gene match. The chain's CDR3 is CASSVGAGASTGELFF. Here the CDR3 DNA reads TGTGCCAGCAGCGTCGGAGCGGGAGCAAGCACCGGGGAGCTGTTTTTT.